What follows is one T cell receptor (beta chain) and its context. Antigen: not known. One junction end does not reproduce the germline sequence, and a read error may be involved. Alongside blood RNA obtained from unsorted whole blood, germline DNA was also extracted. The template, 450 to 650 ng total RNA, yielded TCR beta cDNA made with a constant-region primer. Each TCR beta library was derived from three nested multiplex PCR rounds that employed slightly modified ARM-PCR. A C-beta reverse primer was combined with TRBV1-TRBV30 forward primers in the first two PCR rounds, and each round had 10 cycles. TCRdb re-called the multiplex PCR reads through MiXCR, storing one row per CDR3 protein. The sample shows 330,000 or so distinct CDR3 sequences, almost 65% of them seen only once. The sample originates from a study of tumor-infiltrating lymphocytes in primary liver carcinoma. Across the study: Surgeons resected the patients' primary liver carcinomas. Broader study findings: Relative to blood, tumors carried a significantly larger fraction of the repertoire in their top 250 clones (p = 0.039).

The CDR3 has 15 residues. The receptor was derived from a man between 35 and 55 years old with primary liver carcinoma and hepatitis B virus infection. The sample consisted of peripheral blood. The chain combines TRBV12-3 or TRBV12-4 with TRBJ2-1; 10 nucleotides match TRBD2. The CDR3 DNA reads TGTGCCAGCAGGGAAACTAGCGGGAAATACAGTGAGCAGTTCTTC. As protein: CASRETSGKYSEQFF.